Reported below is one T cell receptor (beta chain). The antigen is unknown. Trimming left V 6 bases short and J 11 bases short, with 16 bases between. CDR1 MNHEY and CDR2 SVGAGI come from the germline V gene. The CDR3 contains 12 residues. The method was immunoSEQ multiplex PCR; TCRdb's version includes in-frame clones alone and lacks a portion of them. The sample consists of 100,000 to 150,000 clones, 91% of them appearing once. This entry belongs to a study of T cell responses to AZD1222 COVID-19 vaccine. Study findings and constraints: CD4 TCRs linked to vaccination spanned spike, dominating at 160-218 and 743-854. Among spike-specific TCRs, nearly half reportedly target unmutated variant regions.

Sequencing was performed on peripheral blood, taken 28 days after the second AZD1222 dose. The chain combines TRBV6-5 with TRBJ1-1; tentative D call: TRBD1 (5 bases). The source of this sequence is an adult who received the AZD1222 COVID-19 vaccine. Written as DNA, the CDR3 is TGTGCCAGCAGCTATCGCGACAGTAGGGCTTTCTTT. It translates to CASSYRDSRAFF.